Only a few counts were recorded for the clone carrying this T cell receptor (beta chain). Its antigen is not identified. The CDR3 covers 13 residues. CDR1 and CDR2 (germline): GTSNPN, SVGIG (reference sequence). The V gene end was trimmed by 4 bases and the J gene end by 5 bases; junction bases not matched to a gene: 8. This entry is derived from a study of beta chain features in type 1 diabetes. Study at large: Sorted cells examined across all samples numbered some 98 million.

Broader study findings: Whether HLA type affects TCRB rearrangement stayed undetermined in the present work. Junctions at VDJ sites from type 1 diabetes patients had fewer insertions and more deletions. Naive, central memory and Treg TCRB repertoires seemed to resemble each other more closely in patients than they did in healthy donors.

Expressed TCRB transcripts were sequenced because the isolated RNA had all been reverse transcribed beforehand. The repertoire was sequenced with immunoSEQ multiplex PCR; TCRdb's copy has only in-frame clones and lacks some. Of 450,000 to 550,000 clones listed, 30% are singletons. The chain combines TRBV30 with TRBJ2-7, with TRBD2 matching 7 bases. The receptor was derived from a man between 18 and 29 years old in good health. Sequenced: naive CD4+ T cells from blood. The CDR3 sequence is CAWNLRRGDEQYF. The CDR3 nucleotides read TGTGCCTGGAACCTTAGACGGGGGGACGAGCAGTACTTC.